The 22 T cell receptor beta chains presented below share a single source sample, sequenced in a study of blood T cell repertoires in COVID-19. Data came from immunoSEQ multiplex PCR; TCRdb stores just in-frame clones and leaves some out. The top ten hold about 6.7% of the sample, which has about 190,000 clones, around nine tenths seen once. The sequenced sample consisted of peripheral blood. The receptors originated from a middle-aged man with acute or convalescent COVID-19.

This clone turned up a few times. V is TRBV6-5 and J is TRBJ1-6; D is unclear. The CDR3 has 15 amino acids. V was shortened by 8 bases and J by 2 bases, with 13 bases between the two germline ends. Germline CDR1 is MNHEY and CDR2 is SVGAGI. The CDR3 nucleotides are TGTGCCAGCGGAGTGGCCTCGCCCTATAATTCACCCCTCCACTTT. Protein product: CASGVASPYNSPLHF.

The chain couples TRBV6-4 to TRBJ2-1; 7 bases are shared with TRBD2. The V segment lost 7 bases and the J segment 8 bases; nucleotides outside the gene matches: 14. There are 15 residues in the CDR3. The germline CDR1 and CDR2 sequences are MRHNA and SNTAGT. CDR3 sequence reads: CASTNQAGLEHEQFF. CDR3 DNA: TGTGCCAGCACCAATCAAGCGGGGTTGGAGCATGAGCAGTTCTTC.

CDR3 bases: TGCGCCAGCAGCTTGGCCACTGCTATCACAGATACGCAGTATTTT. It encodes CASSLATAITDTQYF. The V gene is TRBV5-1, the J gene TRBJ2-3; D is ambiguous. V lost 0 bases and J lost 2, with 10 bases in between. Germline CDR1 and CDR2: SGHRS and YFSETQ. The CDR3 extends over 15 amino acids.

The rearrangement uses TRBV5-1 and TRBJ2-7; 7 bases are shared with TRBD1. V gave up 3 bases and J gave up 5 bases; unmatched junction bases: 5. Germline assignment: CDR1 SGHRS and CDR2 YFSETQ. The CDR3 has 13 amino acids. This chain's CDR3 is CASSSRQGHEQYF. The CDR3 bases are TGCGCCAGCAGCTCCCGACAGGGCCACGAGCAGTACTTC.

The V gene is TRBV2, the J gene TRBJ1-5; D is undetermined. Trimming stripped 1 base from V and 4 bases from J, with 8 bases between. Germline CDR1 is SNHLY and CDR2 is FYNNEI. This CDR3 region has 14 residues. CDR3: CASSEVAENQPQHF. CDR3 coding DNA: TGTGCCAGCAGTGAAGTCGCGGAGAATCAGCCCCAGCATTTT.

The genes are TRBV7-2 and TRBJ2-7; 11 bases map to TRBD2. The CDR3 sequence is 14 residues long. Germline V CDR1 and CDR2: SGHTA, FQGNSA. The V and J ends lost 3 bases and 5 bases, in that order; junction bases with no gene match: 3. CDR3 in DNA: TGTGCCAGCAGCTTTAGCGGGGGGGGCAACGAGCAGTACTTC. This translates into CASSFSGGGNEQYF.

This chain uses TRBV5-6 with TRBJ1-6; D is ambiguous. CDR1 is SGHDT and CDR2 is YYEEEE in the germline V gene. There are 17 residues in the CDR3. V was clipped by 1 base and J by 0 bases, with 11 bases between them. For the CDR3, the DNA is TGTGCCAGCAGCTTGCGACCACAGAGCTCCTATAATTCACCCCTCCACTTT. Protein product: CASSLRPQSSYNSPLHF.

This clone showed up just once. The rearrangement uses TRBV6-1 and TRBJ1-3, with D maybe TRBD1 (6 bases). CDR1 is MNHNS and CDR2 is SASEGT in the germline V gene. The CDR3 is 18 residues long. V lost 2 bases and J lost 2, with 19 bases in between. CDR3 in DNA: TGTGCCAGCAGTGAACGAAGGACAGACCCTTTTGCTGGAAACACCATATATTTT. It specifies CASSERRTDPFAGNTIYF.

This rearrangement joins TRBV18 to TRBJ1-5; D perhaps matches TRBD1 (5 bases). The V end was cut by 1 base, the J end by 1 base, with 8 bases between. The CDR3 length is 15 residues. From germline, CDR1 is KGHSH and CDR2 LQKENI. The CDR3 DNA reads TGTGCCAGCTCACCACGGGGGGGGAGCAATCAGCCCCAGCATTTT. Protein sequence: CASSPRGGSNQPQHF. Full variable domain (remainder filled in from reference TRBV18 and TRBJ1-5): NAGVMQNPRHLVRRRGQEARLRCSPMKGHSHVYWYRQLPEEGLKFMVYLQKENIIDESGMPKERFSAEFPKEGPSILRIQQVVRGDSAAYFCASSPRGGSNQPQHFGDGTRLSIL.

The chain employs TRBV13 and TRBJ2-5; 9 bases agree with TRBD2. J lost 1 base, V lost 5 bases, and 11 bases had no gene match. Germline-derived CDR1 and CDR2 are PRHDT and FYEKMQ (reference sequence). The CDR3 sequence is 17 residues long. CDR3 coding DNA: TGTGCCAGCAGCGTCTCACAGCGGGGGGCCACCCAAGAGACCCAGTACTTC. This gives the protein CASSVSQRGATQETQYF.

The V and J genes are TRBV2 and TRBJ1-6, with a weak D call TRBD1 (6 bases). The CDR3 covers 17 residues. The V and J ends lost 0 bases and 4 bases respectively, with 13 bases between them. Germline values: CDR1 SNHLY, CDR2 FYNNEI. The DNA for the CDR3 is TGTGCCAGCAGTGAAGCTGGCTTCAGGGGTTATAATTCACCCCTCCACTTT. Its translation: CASSEAGFRGYNSPLHF.

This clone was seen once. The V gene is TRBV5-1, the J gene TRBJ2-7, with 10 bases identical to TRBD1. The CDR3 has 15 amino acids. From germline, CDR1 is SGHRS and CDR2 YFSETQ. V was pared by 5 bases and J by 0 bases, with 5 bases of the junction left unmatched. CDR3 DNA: TGCGCCAGCAGAAGACAGGGGGCCCGCTCCTACGAGCAGTACTTC. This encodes CASRRQGARSYEQYF.

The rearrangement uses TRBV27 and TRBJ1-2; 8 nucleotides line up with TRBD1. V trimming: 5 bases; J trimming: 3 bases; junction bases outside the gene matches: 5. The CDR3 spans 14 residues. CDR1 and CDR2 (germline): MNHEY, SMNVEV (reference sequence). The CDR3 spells CASSATGAHYGYTF. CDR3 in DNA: TGTGCCAGCAGTGCGACAGGGGCCCACTATGGCTACACCTTC.

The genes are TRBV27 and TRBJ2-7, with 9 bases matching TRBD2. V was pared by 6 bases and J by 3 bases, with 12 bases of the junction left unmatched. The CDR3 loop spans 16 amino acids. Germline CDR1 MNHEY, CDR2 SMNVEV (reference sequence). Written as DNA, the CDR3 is TGTGCCAGCAGCCGATTTAGCGGGGGCTATAGCTACGAGCAGTACTTC. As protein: CASSRFSGGYSYEQYF.

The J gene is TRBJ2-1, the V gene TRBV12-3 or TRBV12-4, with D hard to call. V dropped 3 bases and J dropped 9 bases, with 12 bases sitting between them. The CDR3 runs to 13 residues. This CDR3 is CASSFRRYGEQFF. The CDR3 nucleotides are TGTGCCAGCAGTTTTCGCAGGTATGGTGAGCAGTTCTTC.

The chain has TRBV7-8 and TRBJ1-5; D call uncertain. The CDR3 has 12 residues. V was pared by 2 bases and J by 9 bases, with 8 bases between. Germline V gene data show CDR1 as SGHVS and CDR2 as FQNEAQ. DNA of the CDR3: TGTGCCAGCAGCTTAAGACAAGGGCCCCAGCATTTT. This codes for CASSLRQGPQHF.

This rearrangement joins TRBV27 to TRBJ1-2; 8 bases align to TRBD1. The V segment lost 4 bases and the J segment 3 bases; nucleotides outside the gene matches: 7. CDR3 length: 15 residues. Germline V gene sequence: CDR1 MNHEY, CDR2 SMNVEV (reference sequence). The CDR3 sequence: CASSSQGQDYYGYTF. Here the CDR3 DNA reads TGTGCCAGCAGTTCTCAGGGACAGGACTACTATGGCTACACCTTC.

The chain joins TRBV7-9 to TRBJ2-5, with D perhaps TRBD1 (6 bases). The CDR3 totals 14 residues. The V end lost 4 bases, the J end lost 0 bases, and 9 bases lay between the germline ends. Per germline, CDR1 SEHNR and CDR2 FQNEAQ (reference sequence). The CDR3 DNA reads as TGTGCCAGCAGCTCCGGACAGCACCAAGAGACCCAGTACTTC. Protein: CASSSGQHQETQYF.

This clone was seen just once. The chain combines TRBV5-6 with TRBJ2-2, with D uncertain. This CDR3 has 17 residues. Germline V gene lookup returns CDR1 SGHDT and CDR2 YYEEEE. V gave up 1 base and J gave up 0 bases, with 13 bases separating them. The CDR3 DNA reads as TGTGCCAGCAGCTTGAGGATCGACTGGTCGAACACCGGGGAGCTGTTTTTT. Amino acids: CASSLRIDWSNTGELFF.

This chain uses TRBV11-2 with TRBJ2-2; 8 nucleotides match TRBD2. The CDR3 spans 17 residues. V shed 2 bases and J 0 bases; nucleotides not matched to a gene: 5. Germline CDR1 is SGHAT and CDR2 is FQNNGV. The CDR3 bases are TGTGCCAGCAGCTTATTGCGGGGACTAGCGAACACCGGGGAGCTGTTTTTT. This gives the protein CASSLLRGLANTGELFF.

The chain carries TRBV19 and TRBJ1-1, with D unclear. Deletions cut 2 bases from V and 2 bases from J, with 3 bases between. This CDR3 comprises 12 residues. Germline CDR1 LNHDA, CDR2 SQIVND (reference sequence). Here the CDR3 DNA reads TGTGCCAGTAGTATACAAAACACTGAAGCTTTCTTT. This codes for CASSIQNTEAFF.

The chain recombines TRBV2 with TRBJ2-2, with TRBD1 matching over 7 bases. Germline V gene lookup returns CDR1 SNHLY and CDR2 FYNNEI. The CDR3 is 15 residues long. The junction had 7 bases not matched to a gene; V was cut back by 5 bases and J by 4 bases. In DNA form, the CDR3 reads TGTGCCAGCAGTCAGACAGGGATCGTCACCGGGGAGCTGTTTTTT. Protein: CASSQTGIVTGELFF.